This T cell receptor (beta chain) was sequenced during a study of blood T cell repertoires in COVID-19. Study at large: The United States, Italy and Spain provided the acute and convalescent COVID-19 samples. The analysed material was cDNA or gDNA that came from T cells, B-cell-depleted T cells, or PBMCs.

In the source study's methods: Scientists estimated how many nucleated cells there were by amplifying reference gene primers. Clones were sequenced by immunoSEQ multiplex PCR, and TCRdb holds only the in-frame ones, with some missing. V, J and clone size derive from that table, while D and trimming were established from the DNA sequence. The table has tens of thousands of clones, almost 90% seen once; the top ten hold around 5.3%. Germline V gene data show CDR1 as SGHAT and CDR2 as FQNNGV. This CDR3 region has 15 residues. The J segment lost 8 bases and the V segment lost 6 bases, leaving 13 bases of the junction unmatched.

This sequence was found in a man aged 50 or older with acute or convalescent COVID-19. Material: peripheral blood. This chain joins TRBV11-2 and TRBJ2-1; TRBD2 aligns across 7 bases. The CDR3 DNA sequence: TGTGCCAGCAGTTCTACAGCGGGATCGGCGCATGAGCAGTTCTTC. Translation gives CASSSTAGSAHEQFF.